One sample yielded the 7 T cell receptor beta chains listed below, sequenced in a study of T cell changes during pregnancy in multiple sclerosis (dated by TCRdb to between 2018 and 2021). Libraries were built with the immunoSEQ multiplex PCR assay. The table was pulled from immuneACCESS by TCRdb, which kept in-frame rearrangements only. Such tables lose some clones; where checked, under half of the loss comes from unresolved V genes, and the rest has no known cause. The sample profile shows 45,000 to 50,000 clones; 92% of them were found once. The ten largest clones add up to 0.37% of the sample. Sequences were derived from CD4+ T cells from peripheral blood mononuclear cells, sampled in the second trimester of pregnancy. The receptors shown here come from a female donor in good health, enrolled as a control in a pregnancy study.

The chain carries TRBV13 and TRBJ2-5; 7 nucleotides align to TRBD2. Looked up from germline, CDR1 is PRHDT and CDR2 is FYEKMQ (reference sequence). The CDR3 loop spans 15 amino acids. With V trimmed by 5 bases and J by 3 bases, 9 bases remained unmatched. Written as DNA, the CDR3 is TGTGCCAGCAGCCCGCGGGGGAGGGCAGAAGAGACCCAGTACTTC. Its translation is CASSPRGRAEETQYF. The full variable domain, rest sourced from reference TRBV13 and TRBJ2-5, is AAGVIQSPRHLIKEKRETATLKCYPIPRHDTVYWYQQGPGQDPQFLISFYEKMQSDKGSIPDRFSAQQFSDYHSELNMSSLELGDSALYFCASSPRGRAEETQYFGPGTRLLVL.

This clone appeared a single time. V usage is TRBV2 and J usage is TRBJ2-3; TRBD2 agrees at 12 bases. With 6 bases clipped from V and 8 bases from J, the junction kept 15 bases outside the gene matches. Germline V gene lookup returns CDR1 SNHLY and CDR2 FYNNEI. This CDR3 has 17 residues. The CDR3 reads CASSPGTGLAGRVTQYF. The CDR3 DNA follows: TGTGCCAGCAGCCCAGGAACCGGACTAGCGGGGAGGGTTACGCAGTATTTT.

V gene TRBV4-2 combines with J gene TRBJ2-2; no reliable D call. The V end lost 0 bases, the J end lost 7 bases, and 3 bases lay between the germline ends. Per germline, CDR1 LGHNA and CDR2 YNFKEQ. The CDR3 loop spans 12 amino acids. CDR3 nucleotide sequence: TGTGCCAGCAGCCAAGACAGCGGGGAGCTGTTTTTT. It yields the protein CASSQDSGELFF.

In this sample, this clone turned up once. The chain has TRBV7-2 and TRBJ2-3, with TRBD1 identical over 7 bases. This CDR3 has 14 amino acids. V was clipped by 5 bases and J by 2 bases; unmatched bases: 4. Germline CDR1 reads SGHTA; CDR2 reads FQGNSA. This chain's CDR3 is CASSPGGPTDTQYF. CDR3 in DNA: TGTGCCAGCAGCCCAGGGGGACCCACAGATACGCAGTATTTT.

J is TRBJ1-4 and V is TRBV19, with D tentatively TRBD1 (6 bases). Germline V gene data show CDR1 as LNHDA and CDR2 as SQIVND (reference sequence). The V end lost 5 bases, the J end lost 0 bases, and 13 bases lay between the germline ends. This CDR3 contains 16 residues. CDR3 nucleotides: TGTGCCAGTAGTGGAGTGGACAGTGCAACTAATGAAAAACTGTTTTTT. It codes for CASSGVDSATNEKLFF.

This clone was recorded a few times. The chain couples TRBV25-1 to TRBJ1-1; D possibly corresponds to TRBD1 (6 bases). The CDR3 is made up of 12 amino acids. V was trimmed by 3 bases and J by 10 bases, leaving 12 bases between them. Per the germline V gene, CDR1 is MGHDK and CDR2 is SYGVNS. CDR3 nucleotide sequence: TGTGCCAGCAGTGAGGTGGGCAGGGGAGCTTTCTTT. Encoded protein: CASSEVGRGAFF.

CDR3 region: CASSPWDTDEQYF. Written as DNA, the CDR3 is TGTGCCAGCAGCCCCTGGGACACCGACGAGCAGTACTTC. The J gene is TRBJ2-7, the V gene TRBV11-1; TRBD1 might be the D (6 bases). Trimming took 5 bases from V and 5 from J, leaving 13 bases between them. The CDR3 is made up of 13 amino acids. Germline CDR1 reads SGHAT; CDR2 reads FQDESV (reference sequence).